This T cell receptor (beta chain) was recorded in a study of human T cells and chemical hapten exposure. In the study overall: On the upper back, patch tests were applied with 0.01% DPC and read at 6 days.

Study observations and caveats: Compared with pre-sensitization or healthy control sets, expanded TCRs clustered more.

The junction had 12 bases not matched to a gene; V was cut back by 5 bases and J by 2 bases. The CDR3 consists of 17 residues. The germline gives CDR1 SGHTA, CDR2 FQGNSA. Each CDR3 protein is one row after TCRdb ran MiXCR on the RACE reads. The sample includes more than 80,000 distinct CDR3 sequences, 10% to 15% of them seen just once. The table lists this clonotype with many counts. The antigen remains undetermined. The time point is: pre-sensitization, week 0. The treatment denotes: therapeutic diphenylcyclopropenone sensitization with weekly scalp DPC. The authors' total RNA extraction used unfractionated whole blood.

The chain carries TRBV7-2 and TRBJ1-5, with 7 bases lining up with TRBD1. This receptor was identified in a woman aged 45-65 years with alopecia areata. Some clones in this sample may be carry-over from other donors' samples. Sequences were derived from whole blood, sampled in connection with sensitization to the hapten diphenylcyclopropenone (DPC). The CDR3 coding sequence is TGTGCCAGCAGCGGAGTGGTAGGGGGCGGAGGCAATCAGCCCCAGCATTTT. It specifies CASSGVVGGGGNQPQHF.